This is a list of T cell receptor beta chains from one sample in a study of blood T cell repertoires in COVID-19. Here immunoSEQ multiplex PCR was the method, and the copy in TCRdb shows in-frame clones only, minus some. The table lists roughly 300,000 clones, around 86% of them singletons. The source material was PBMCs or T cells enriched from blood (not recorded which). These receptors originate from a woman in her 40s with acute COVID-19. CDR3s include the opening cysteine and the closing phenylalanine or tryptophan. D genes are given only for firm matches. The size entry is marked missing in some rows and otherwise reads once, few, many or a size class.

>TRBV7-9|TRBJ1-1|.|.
CASSLGSEAFF
TGTGCCAGCAGCTTAGGGAGCGAGGCTTTCTTT
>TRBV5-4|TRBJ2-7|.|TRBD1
CASSPTGDSYEQYF
TGTGCCAGCAGCCCGACAGGGGACTCCTACGAGCAGTACTTC
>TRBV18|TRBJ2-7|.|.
CASSPPFSDEQYF
TGTGCCAGCTCACCACCGTTCTCAGACGAGCAGTACTTC
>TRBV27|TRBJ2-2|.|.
CASSPPYRPNDGMLFF
TGTGCCAGCAGTCCCCCCTACAGACCCAACGACGGAATGCTGTTTTTT
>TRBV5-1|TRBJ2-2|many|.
CASSPQGNTGELFF
TGCGCCAGCAGCCCCCAGGGGAACACCGGGGAGCTGTTTTTT
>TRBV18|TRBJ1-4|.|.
CASSPRHPEKLFF
TGTGCCAGCTCACCACGACATCCGGAAAAACTGTTTTTT
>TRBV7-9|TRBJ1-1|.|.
CASSSTNTGVNTEAFF
TGTGCCAGCAGCTCAACTAACACGGGGGTAAACACTGAAGCTTTCTTT
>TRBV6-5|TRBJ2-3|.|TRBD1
CASSPDRGTDTQYF
TGTGCCAGCAGCCCCGACAGGGGGACAGATACGCAGTATTTT
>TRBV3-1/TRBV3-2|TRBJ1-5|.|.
CASSPGSGGAQPQHF
TGTGCCAGCAGTCCTGGTTCGGGGGGCGCCCAGCCCCAGCATTTT
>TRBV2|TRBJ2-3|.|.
CASSVEDTQYF
TGTGCCAGCAGTGTAGAAGATACGCAGTATTTT
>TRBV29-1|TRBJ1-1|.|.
CSVDEAVHTEAFF
TGCAGCGTTGACGAGGCGGTGCACACTGAAGCTTTCTTT
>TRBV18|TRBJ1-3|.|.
CASSPDIVGNTIYF
TGTGCCAGCTCACCGGACATAGTTGGAAACACCATATATTTT
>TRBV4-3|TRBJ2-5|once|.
CASSQTRELGETQYF
TGCGCCAGCAGCCAAACCCGGGAGCTGGGCGAGACCCAGTACTTC
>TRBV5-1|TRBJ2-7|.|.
CASSLGITETYEQYF
TGCGCCAGCAGCTTGGGTATCACAGAAACCTACGAGCAGTACTTC
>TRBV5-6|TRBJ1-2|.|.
CASRGRGTHYGYTF
TGTGCCAGCAGGGGTAGGGGCACTCACTATGGCTACACCTTC
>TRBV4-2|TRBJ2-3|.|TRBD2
CASSQRLAGGTYTDTQYF
TGTGCCAGCAGCCAACGACTAGCGGGAGGAACTTACACAGATACGCAGTATTTT
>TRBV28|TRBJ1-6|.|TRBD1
CASSFPTGANSPLHF
TGTGCCAGCAGTTTTCCGACAGGGGCGAATTCACCCCTCCACTTT
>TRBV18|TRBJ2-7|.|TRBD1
CASSQSPGQGTYEQYF
TGTGCCAGCTCACAAAGTCCGGGACAGGGGACGTACGAGCAGTACTTC
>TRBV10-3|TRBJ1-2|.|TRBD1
CAISPRGQDEGYTF
TGTGCCATCAGTCCAAGAGGACAGGACGAAGGCTACACCTTC
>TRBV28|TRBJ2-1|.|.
CASSLTTSLYNEQFF
TGTGCCAGCAGTTTAACCACTTCCTTGTACAATGAGCAGTTCTTC
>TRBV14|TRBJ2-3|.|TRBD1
CASSQEGQGRNTQYF
TGTGCCAGCAGCCAAGAAGGACAGGGCCGTAATACGCAGTATTTT
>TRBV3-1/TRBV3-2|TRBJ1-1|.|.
CASSYGGTVNTEAFF
TGTGCCAGCAGCTACGGTGGGACTGTGAACACTGAAGCTTTCTTT
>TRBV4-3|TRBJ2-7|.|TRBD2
CASSQDGLAGGDEQYF
TGCGCCAGCAGCCAAGATGGGCTAGCGGGAGGGGACGAGCAGTACTTC
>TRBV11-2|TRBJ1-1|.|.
CASSLVFGTLNTEAFF
TGTGCCAGCAGCTTAGTTTTCGGGACATTAAACACTGAAGCTTTCTTT
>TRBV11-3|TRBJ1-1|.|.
CASSLDSGDGMNTEAFF
TGTGCCAGCAGCTTAGATTCGGGGGATGGAATGAACACTGAAGCTTTCTTT
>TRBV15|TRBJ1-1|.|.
CATSRDEAARAFF
TGTGCCACCAGCAGAGATGAGGCCGCACGAGCTTTCTTT
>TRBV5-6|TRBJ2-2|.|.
CASSLTGWTGELFF
TGTGCCAGCAGCTTGACAGGGTGGACCGGGGAGCTGTTTTTT
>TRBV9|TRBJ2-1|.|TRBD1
CASSLGQGHQREQFF
TGTGCCAGCAGCCTCGGACAGGGACACCAGCGTGAGCAGTTCTTC
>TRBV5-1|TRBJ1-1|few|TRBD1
CASSVRARGLLNTEAFF
TGCGCCAGCAGCGTTAGGGCCAGGGGGCTTTTGAACACTGAAGCTTTCTTT
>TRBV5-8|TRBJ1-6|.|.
CATGTLRSYNSPLHF
TGTGCCACCGGGACTCTGCGCTCCTATAATTCACCCCTCCACTTT
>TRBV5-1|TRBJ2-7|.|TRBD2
CASRVVAGGIPYEQYF
TGCGCCAGCAGGGTAGTAGCGGGGGGGATTCCCTACGAGCAGTACTTC
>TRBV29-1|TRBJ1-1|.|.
CSVVPGTEAFF
TGCAGCGTTGTTCCGGGGACTGAAGCTTTCTTT
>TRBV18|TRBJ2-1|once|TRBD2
CASSPTGTSGGNEQFF
TGTGCCAGCTCACCGACCGGGACTAGCGGGGGAAATGAGCAGTTCTTC
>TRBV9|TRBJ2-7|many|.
CASSVGGLAREQYF
TGTGCCAGCAGCGTAGGGGGCCTGGCGAGGGAGCAGTACTTC
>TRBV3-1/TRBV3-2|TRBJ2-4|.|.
CASSQLGGASGKNIQYF
TGTGCCAGCAGCCAGTTGGGGGGGGCGAGCGGCAAAAACATTCAGTACTTC
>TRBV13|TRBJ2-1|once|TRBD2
CASSQTSGSSYNEQFF
TGTGCCAGCAGCCAAACTAGCGGGAGCTCCTACAATGAGCAGTTCTTC
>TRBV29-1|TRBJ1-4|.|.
CSVQRRLREKLFF
TGCAGCGTTCAAAGGAGGTTACGGGAAAAACTGTTTTTT
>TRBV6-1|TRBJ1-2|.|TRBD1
CASSEAREQGLVYGYTF
TGTGCCAGCAGTGAAGCGCGAGAACAGGGGTTAGTCTATGGCTACACCTTC
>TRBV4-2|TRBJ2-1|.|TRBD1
CASSPRQGYHNEQFF
TGTGCCAGCAGCCCGAGACAGGGGTACCACAATGAGCAGTTCTTC
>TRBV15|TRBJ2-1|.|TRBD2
CATSRDDVGGSMNEQFF
TGTGCCACCAGCAGAGATGACGTTGGCGGGAGTATGAATGAGCAGTTCTTC
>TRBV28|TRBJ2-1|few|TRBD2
CASSRPTSGPYNEQFF
TGTGCCAGCAGCCGACCTACTAGCGGACCCTACAATGAGCAGTTCTTC
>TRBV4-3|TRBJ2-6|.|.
CASSPGQYSGANVLTF
TGCGCCAGCAGCCCCGGACAATACTCTGGGGCCAACGTCCTGACTTTC
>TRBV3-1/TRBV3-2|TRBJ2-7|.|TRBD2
CASTRPSGRASYEQYF
TGTGCCAGCACCCGCCCGTCCGGGAGGGCCTCCTACGAGCAGTACTTC